The 31 T cell receptor beta chains in this list originate from one sample, sequenced in a study of cytomegalovirus exposure and HLA in healthy donors. Primers for the PCR totalled 60 Vbeta and 13 Jbeta. Assay used: immunoSEQ multiplex PCR; TCRdb lists only in-frame clones, some missing. The sample carries 210,000 or so clones, roughly 85% recorded once. Sequencing was performed on PBMCs. The source is a man between 18 and 29 years old in good health and CMV-seronegative.

The chain carries TRBV16 and TRBJ1-5; 10 positions agree with TRBD1. Per germline, CDR1 KGHSY and CDR2 FQNENV. The CDR3 extends over 13 amino acids. The J segment lost 7 bases and the V segment lost 5 bases, leaving 2 bases of the junction unmatched. The CDR3 sequence is CASSGQGDQPQHF. CDR3 sequence (DNA): TGTGCCAGCAGCGGACAGGGGGACCAGCCCCAGCATTTT.

As for this clone: One end of the junction is discordant with germline, which a read error may explain. The V gene is TRBV7-3, the J gene TRBJ2-3, with unresolved D. Germline assignment: CDR1 SGHTA and CDR2 FQGTGA. The CDR3 contains 11 residues. CDR3 residues: CASTTYGPTFF. In DNA, the CDR3 is TGTGCCAGCACCACTTACGGTCCGACTTTCTTT. Full variable domain (remainder filled in from reference TRBV7-3 and TRBJ2-3): GAGVSQTPSNKVTEKGKYVELRCDPISGHTALYWYRQSLGQGPEFLIYFQGTGAADDSGLPNDRFFAVRPEGSVSTLKIQRTERGDSAVYLCASTTYGPTFFGPGTRLTVL.

V gene TRBV7-8 combines with J gene TRBJ2-3; a possible D gene is TRBD2 (7 bases). CDR1 is SGHVS and CDR2 is FQNEAQ in the germline V gene. The CDR3 covers 18 residues. V was trimmed by 5 bases and J by 8 bases, leaving 29 bases between them. The CDR3 coding sequence is TGTGCCAGCAGCAAGACTACCCCGGGGAGCGGGGAAGGGGGTACGCAGTATTTT. Residues: CASSKTTPGSGEGGTQYF.

The rearrangement links TRBV7-2 to TRBJ2-5; 10 nucleotides agree with TRBD1. The DNA end is a closer match to TRBJ2-7, so the J assignment may be wrong. Germline CDR1 reads SGHTA; CDR2 reads FQGNSA. The CDR3 consists of 15 residues. The CDR3 DNA reads TGTGCCAGCAGCGTCGACAGGGGGCGGTTGGGCGAGCAGTACTTC. Translated: CASSVDRGRLGEQYF.

The chain has TRBV9 and TRBJ2-2; D perhaps matches TRBD1 (6 bases). Germline-derived CDR1 and CDR2 are SGDLS and YYNGEE. V was pared by 0 bases and J by 4 bases, with 7 bases between. The CDR3 sequence is 14 residues long. CDR3 DNA sequence: TGTGCCAGCAGCGTAGGACAGGTCACCGGGGAGCTGTTTTTT. Its protein is CASSVGQVTGELFF.

Only one count was recorded for this clone. The CDR3, as DNA: TGTGCCAGCAGCATGGCTGGCGGCGCAGATACGCAGTATTTT. Amino acid sequence: CASSMAGGADTQYF. The chain joins TRBV5-6 to TRBJ2-3, with D unclear. Germline CDR1 SGHDT, CDR2 YYEEEE. V lost 4 bases and J lost 4, with 13 bases in between. The CDR3 sequence is 14 residues long.

The chain uses TRBV11-2 and TRBJ2-2; 10 bases agree with TRBD2. Trimming removed 1 base from V and 7 bases from J; junction bases left unmatched: 6. CDR3 size: 16 residues. Germline lookup yields CDR1 SGHAT and CDR2 FQNNGV. The CDR3 loop reads CASSLGSAGGIGELFF. The CDR3 coding sequence is TGTGCCAGCAGCTTAGGGTCAGCGGGAGGGATCGGGGAGCTGTTTTTT.

This chain uses TRBV5-4 with TRBJ1-6; TRBD1 matches 8 bases. Germline values: CDR1 SGHNT, CDR2 YYREEE (reference sequence). The CDR3 totals 15 residues. V dropped 4 bases and J dropped 9; count of bases not matched to a gene: 9. CDR3 bases: TGTGCCAGCAGCCCCTTTCAGGGGGCTGGTTCACCCCTCCACTTT. Translation gives CASSPFQGAGSPLHF.

CDR3 protein: CASSLPGTDTQYF. The CDR3 DNA reads TGTGCCAGCAGCTTACCGGGGACAGATACGCAGTATTTT. V gene TRBV11-3 combines with J gene TRBJ2-3, with TRBD2 as a possible D gene (5 bases). V lost 2 bases to trimming and J lost 3 bases, with 6 bases between them. The CDR3 has 13 residues. Looked up from germline, CDR1 is SGHNT and CDR2 is YENEEA.

Here the CDR3 reads CASSLSGTNTGELFF. As DNA, the CDR3 is TGTGCCAGCAGTTTAAGCGGGACTAACACCGGGGAGCTGTTTTTT. The chain employs TRBV27 and TRBJ2-2; 7 bases map to TRBD2. Germline V lookup: CDR1 MNHEY, CDR2 SMNVEV (reference sequence). The CDR3 extends over 15 amino acids. Trimming removed 2 bases from V and 2 bases from J; junction bases left unmatched: 2.

This chain joins TRBV10-1 and TRBJ2-1; 11 nucleotides align to TRBD2. The junction had 7 bases not matched to a gene; V was cut back by 2 bases and J by 7 bases. CDR1 and CDR2 from the germline V gene are WNHNN and SYGVQD (reference sequence). This CDR3 is built from 16 residues. The chain's CDR3 is CASSEELAGVGNEQFF. CDR3 coding DNA: TGCGCCAGCAGTGAGGAACTAGCGGGAGTGGGTAATGAGCAGTTCTTC.

The chain recombines TRBV5-4 with TRBJ2-7; D might be TRBD1 (5 bases). Germline CDR1 SGHNT, CDR2 YYREEE (reference sequence). V was shortened by 0 bases and J by 2 bases, with 12 bases between the two germline ends. This CDR3 comprises 15 residues. DNA of the CDR3: TGTGCCAGCAGCTTGGGTGGGGCCTCTCCCTACGAGCAGTACTTC. This codes for CASSLGGASPYEQYF.

The chain links TRBV6-4 to TRBJ2-1, with D perhaps TRBD2 (6 bases). The CDR3 sequence is 16 residues long. Germline V CDR1 and CDR2: MRHNA, SNTAGT. Trimming stripped 0 bases from V and 8 bases from J, with 17 bases between. As DNA, the CDR3 is TGTGCCAGCAGTGACTCATCTAGCGCCGAATTGGATGAGCAGTTCTTC. Its protein is CASSDSSSAELDEQFF.

The genes are TRBV5-4 and TRBJ1-1; 11 bases agree with TRBD1. Germline CDR1 is SGHNT and CDR2 is YYREEE (reference sequence). CDR3 length: 17 amino acids. Trimming took 6 bases from V and 1 from J; bases not matched to a gene: 11. CDR3 sequence (DNA): TGTGCCAGCAATCCGGGGGACAGGGGGTACGAGAACACTGAAGCTTTCTTT. As protein: CASNPGDRGYENTEAFF.

The rearrangement joins TRBV6-1 to TRBJ2-5; D is perhaps TRBD2 (5 bases). TRBJ2-7 matches the DNA end more closely, so the J call is doubtful. CDR1 and CDR2 from the germline V gene are MNHNS and SASEGT. The CDR3 totals 17 residues. In nucleotides, the CDR3 is TGTGCCAGCAGTGAACAAGGACGGACTGGTACTGGCTACGAGCAGTACTTC. It specifies CASSEQGRTGTGYEQYF.

The table lists this clone with a count of one. The chain is built from TRBV14 and TRBJ2-7, with D possibly being TRBD1 (5 bases). Germline V CDR1 and CDR2: SGHDN, FVKESK. Trimming cost V 4 bases and J 5 bases, with 15 bases left between them. This CDR3 region has 14 residues. CDR3 residues: CASSLAQGTHEQYF. CDR3 coding DNA: TGTGCCAGCAGCCTCGCCCAGGGTACCCACGAGCAGTACTTC. Looking up the rest from reference TRBV14 and TRBJ2-7 gives the full variable domain: EAGVTQFPSHSVIEKGQTVTLRCDPISGHDNLYWYRRVMGKEIKFLLHFVKESKQDESGMPNNRFLAERTGGTYSTLKVQPAELEDSGVYFCASSLAQGTHEQYFGPGTRLTVT.

The chain employs TRBV6-5 and TRBJ1-1; a possible D gene is TRBD1 (5 bases). Trimming took 5 bases from V and 0 from J, leaving 13 bases between them. The length of the CDR3 is 15 residues. The V gene's germline CDR1 is MNHEY and CDR2 SVGAGI. CDR3 sequence: CASSAGPFLNTEAFF. Written as DNA, the CDR3 is TGTGCCAGCAGTGCGGGACCCTTCTTGAACACTGAAGCTTTCTTT.

This rearrangement joins TRBV18 to TRBJ2-5, with D possibly matching TRBD1 (5 bases). CDR3 length: 16 residues. Trimming shortened V by 0 bases and J by 2 bases, and 13 bases separated the two germline ends. Germline V gives CDR1 KGHSH, CDR2 LQKENI. The CDR3 loop is CASSPPSTDLQETQYF. The CDR3 bases are TGTGCCAGCTCACCACCATCGACAGACCTACAAGAGACCCAGTACTTC.

The chain links TRBV6-4 to TRBJ2-1, with 8 nucleotides matching TRBD2. Germline V gives CDR1 MRHNA, CDR2 SNTAGT. The CDR3 is 14 residues long. With 6 bases clipped from V and 8 bases from J, the junction kept 9 bases outside the gene matches. In DNA, the CDR3 is TGTGCCAGCAGCGGGACTAGTGGCATTGATGAGCAGTTCTTC. Amino acid sequence: CASSGTSGIDEQFF.

This chain uses TRBV11-3 with TRBJ2-3, with TRBD1 as a possible D gene (5 bases). The V gene's germline CDR1 is SGHNT and CDR2 YENEEA. The CDR3 totals 19 residues. V shed 1 base and J shed 2 bases, with 22 bases lying between them. In DNA, the CDR3 is TGTGCCAGCAGCTTAGGGGGCGGCTGGCGGCGAAGATCCACAGATACGCAGTATTTT. Protein product: CASSLGGGWRRRSTDTQYF. The full variable domain, rest sourced from reference TRBV11-3 and TRBJ2-3, is EAGVVQSPRYKIIEKKQPVAFWCNPISGHNTLYWYLQNLGQGPELLIRYENEEAVDDSQLPKDRFSAERLKGVDSTLKIQPAELGDSAVYLCASSLGGGWRRRSTDTQYFGPGTRLTVL.

The chain uses TRBV19 and TRBJ2-7; TRBD2 agrees at 10 bases. CDR1 LNHDA and CDR2 SQIVND come from the germline V gene (reference sequence). The CDR3 has 16 residues. Trimming took 4 bases from V and 2 from J; bases not matched to a gene: 8. The CDR3 bases are TGTGCCAGTAGTAAATCGGGACTAGCGACGACCTACGAGCAGTACTTC. Translation gives CASSKSGLATTYEQYF.

The V and J genes are TRBV10-3 and TRBJ1-1; the match to TRBD1 covers 8 bases. V lost 0 bases, J lost 6 bases, and 6 bases stayed unmatched. The germline CDR1 and CDR2 sequences are ENHRY and SYGVKD. The CDR3 spans 15 residues. The CDR3 coding sequence is TGTGCCATCAGTGAGTCAGGGCAGGGGGCGCCTGAAGCTTTCTTT. Translation: CAISESGQGAPEAFF.

The V gene is TRBV7-3, the J gene TRBJ2-3; D ambiguous. CDR1 and CDR2 (germline): SGHTA, FQGTGA. V was shortened by 1 base and J by 2 bases, with 10 bases between the two germline ends. The CDR3 extends over 15 amino acids. The CDR3 DNA sequence: TGTGCCAGCAGCTTAAAAGCCTTCCCCACAGATACGCAGTATTTT. Translation: CASSLKAFPTDTQYF.

The V gene is TRBV2, the J gene TRBJ1-1; D call uncertain. Deletions cut 4 bases from V and 4 bases from J, with 13 bases between. The CDR3 runs to 14 residues. Per germline, CDR1 SNHLY and CDR2 FYNNEI. Written as DNA, the CDR3 is TGTGCCAGCAGTGGCCGAAGGGAGGCCACTGAAGCTTTCTTT. It translates to CASSGRREATEAFF.

The chain combines TRBV28 with TRBJ1-2; 9 nucleotides match TRBD1. Per the germline V gene, CDR1 is MDHEN and CDR2 is SYDVKM. CDR3 length: 15 residues. The trim removed 5 bases at V and 4 bases at J, leaving 8 bases unmatched. The CDR3 loop is CASSPQDRGSYGYTF. CDR3 nucleotides: TGTGCCAGCAGTCCCCAGGACAGGGGCTCCTATGGCTACACCTTC.

The chain uses TRBV5-6 and TRBJ2-7, with 7 bases identical to TRBD1. V was pared by 4 bases and J by 5 bases, with 6 bases of the junction left unmatched. The CDR3 totals 13 residues. Germline CDR1 and CDR2: SGHDT and YYEEEE. CDR3 sequence: CASSRGGVDEQYF. CDR3 bases: TGTGCCAGCAGCCGAGGGGGCGTCGACGAGCAGTACTTC.

The chain couples TRBV7-3 to TRBJ1-1, with TRBD1 as a possible D gene (6 bases). V was cut by 4 bases and J by 1 base, with 10 bases left in between. This CDR3 has 14 residues. Germline lookup yields CDR1 SGHTA and CDR2 FQGTGA. The CDR3 DNA is TGTGCCAGCAGCTGGACAGCGACGAACACTGAAGCTTTCTTT. Translating gives CASSWTATNTEAFF.

This clone occurred a few times. The chain employs TRBV11-3 and TRBJ2-5; 7 positions match TRBD2. The CDR3 has 16 residues. Germline V gene data show CDR1 as SGHNT and CDR2 as YENEEA. Germline trimming cut 5 bases from V and 0 bases from J; bases unmatched to any gene: 9. In DNA form, the CDR3 reads TGTGCCAGCAGCGCCCGAAGCGGGGCGAACCAAGAGACCCAGTACTTC. Amino acid sequence: CASSARSGANQETQYF.

CDR3: CASSQGLGRVNDEQFF. The CDR3 DNA is TGCGCCAGCAGCCAAGGACTGGGCAGGGTAAACGATGAGCAGTTCTTC. This chain joins TRBV4-3 and TRBJ2-1; TRBD1 is a possible D gene (5 bases). Germline assignment: CDR1 LGHNA and CDR2 YSLEER. Deletions cut 1 base from V and 8 bases from J, with 18 bases between. The CDR3 extends over 16 amino acids.

Regarding this clone: This CDR3 is also generated by other DNA sequences in the sample. The rearrangement links TRBV30 to TRBJ2-7; D may be TRBD2 (5 bases). The germline gives CDR1 GTSNPN, CDR2 SVGIG (reference sequence). Trimming left V 0 bases short and J 4 bases short, with 10 bases between. This CDR3 contains 13 residues. The CDR3 spells CAWSVGVGYEQYF. CDR3 nucleotides: TGTGCCTGGAGTGTCGGGGTTGGGTACGAGCAGTACTTC.

The chain recombines TRBV18 with TRBJ2-2; D possibly corresponds to TRBD1 (6 bases). This CDR3 is 14 amino acids long. Trimming took off 3 bases at V and 7 bases at J, with 12 bases between the two ends. Germline V gene lookup returns CDR1 KGHSH and CDR2 LQKENI. Here the CDR3 DNA reads TGTGCCAGCTCACCTCAAACAGGGATCGGGGAGCTGTTTTTT. This encodes CASSPQTGIGELFF.